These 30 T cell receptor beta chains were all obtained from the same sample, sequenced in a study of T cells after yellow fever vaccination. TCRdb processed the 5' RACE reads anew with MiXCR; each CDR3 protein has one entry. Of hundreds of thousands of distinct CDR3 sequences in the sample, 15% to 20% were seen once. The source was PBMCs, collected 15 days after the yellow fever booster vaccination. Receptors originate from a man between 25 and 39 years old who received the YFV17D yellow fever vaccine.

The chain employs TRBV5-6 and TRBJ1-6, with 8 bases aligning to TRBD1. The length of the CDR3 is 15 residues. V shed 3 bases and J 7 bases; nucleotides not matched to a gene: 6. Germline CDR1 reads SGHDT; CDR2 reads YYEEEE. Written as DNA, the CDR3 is TGTGCCAGCAGCTGGCGTGACAGGGGAAATTCACCCCTCCACTTT. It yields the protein CASSWRDRGNSPLHF.

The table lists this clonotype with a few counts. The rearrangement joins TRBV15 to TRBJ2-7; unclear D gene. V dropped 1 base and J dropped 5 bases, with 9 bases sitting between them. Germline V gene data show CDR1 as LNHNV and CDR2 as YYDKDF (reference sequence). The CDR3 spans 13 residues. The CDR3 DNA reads TGTGCCACCAGCAGAGTGATGAGGAACGAGCAGTACTTC. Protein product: CATSRVMRNEQYF.

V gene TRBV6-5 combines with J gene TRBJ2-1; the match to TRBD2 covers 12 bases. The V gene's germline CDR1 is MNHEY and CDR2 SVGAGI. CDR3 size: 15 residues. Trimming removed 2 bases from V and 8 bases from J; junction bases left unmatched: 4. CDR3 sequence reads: CASSYLAGGSHEQFF. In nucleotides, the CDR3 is TGTGCCAGCAGTTACCTAGCGGGAGGGTCCCATGAGCAGTTCTTC.

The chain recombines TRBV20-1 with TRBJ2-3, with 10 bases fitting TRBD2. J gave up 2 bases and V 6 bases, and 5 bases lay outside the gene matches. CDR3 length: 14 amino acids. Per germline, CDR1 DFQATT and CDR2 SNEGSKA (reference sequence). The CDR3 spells CSATLAGNTDTQYF. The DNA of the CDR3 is TGCAGTGCAACACTAGCGGGGAACACAGATACGCAGTATTTT.

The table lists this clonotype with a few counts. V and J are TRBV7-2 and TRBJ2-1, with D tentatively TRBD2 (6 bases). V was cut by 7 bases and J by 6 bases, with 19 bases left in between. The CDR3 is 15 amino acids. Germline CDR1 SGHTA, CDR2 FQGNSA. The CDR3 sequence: CASNLRLVTINEQFF. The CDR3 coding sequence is TGTGCCAGCAACCTCCGACTAGTTACCATCAATGAGCAGTTCTTC.

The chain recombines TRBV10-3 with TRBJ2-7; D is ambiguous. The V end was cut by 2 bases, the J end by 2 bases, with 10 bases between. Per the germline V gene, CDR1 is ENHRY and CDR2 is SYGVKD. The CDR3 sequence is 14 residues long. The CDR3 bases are TGTGCCATCAGTGAGCCCGGGTGGGCCTACGAGCAGTACTTC. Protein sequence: CAISEPGWAYEQYF.

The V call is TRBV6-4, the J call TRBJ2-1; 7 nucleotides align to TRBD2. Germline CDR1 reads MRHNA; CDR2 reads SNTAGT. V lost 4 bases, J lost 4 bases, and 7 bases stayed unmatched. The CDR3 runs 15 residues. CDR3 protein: CASSVGGGGYNEQFF. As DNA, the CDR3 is TGTGCCAGCAGTGTAGGCGGGGGAGGGTACAATGAGCAGTTCTTC.

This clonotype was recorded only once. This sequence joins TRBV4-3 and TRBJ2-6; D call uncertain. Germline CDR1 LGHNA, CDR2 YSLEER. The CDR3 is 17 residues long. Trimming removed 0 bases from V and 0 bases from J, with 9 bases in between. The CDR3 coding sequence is TGCGCCAGCAGCCAAGAGGGTGCGAACTCTGGGGCCAACGTCCTGACTTTC. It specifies CASSQEGANSGANVLTF.

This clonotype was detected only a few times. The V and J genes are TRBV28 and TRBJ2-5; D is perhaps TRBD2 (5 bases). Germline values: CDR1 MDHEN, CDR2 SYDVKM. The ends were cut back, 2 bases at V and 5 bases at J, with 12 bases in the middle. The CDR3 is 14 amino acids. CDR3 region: CASSLLPGLETQYF. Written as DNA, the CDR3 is TGTGCCAGCAGTTTACTCCCGGGGTTGGAGACCCAGTACTTC.

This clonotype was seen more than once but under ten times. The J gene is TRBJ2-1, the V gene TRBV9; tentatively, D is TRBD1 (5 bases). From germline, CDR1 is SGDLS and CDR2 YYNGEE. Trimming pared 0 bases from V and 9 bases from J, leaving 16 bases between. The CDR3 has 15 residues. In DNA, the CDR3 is TGTGCCAGCAGCGTAGTTTCGGAGCCCCAGGGTGAGCAGTTCTTC. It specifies CASSVVSEPQGEQFF.

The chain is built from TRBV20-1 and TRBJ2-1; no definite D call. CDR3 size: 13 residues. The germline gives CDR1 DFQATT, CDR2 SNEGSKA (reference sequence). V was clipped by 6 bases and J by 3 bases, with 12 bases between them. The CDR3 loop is CSALRAGYNEQFF. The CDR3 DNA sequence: TGCAGTGCCCTTAGGGCAGGCTACAATGAGCAGTTCTTC.

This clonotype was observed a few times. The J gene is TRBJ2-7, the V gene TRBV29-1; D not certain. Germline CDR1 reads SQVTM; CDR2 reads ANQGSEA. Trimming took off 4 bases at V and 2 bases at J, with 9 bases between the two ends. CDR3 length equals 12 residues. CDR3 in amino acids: CSVVSHTYEQYF. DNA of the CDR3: TGCAGCGTTGTTTCACACACCTACGAGCAGTACTTC.

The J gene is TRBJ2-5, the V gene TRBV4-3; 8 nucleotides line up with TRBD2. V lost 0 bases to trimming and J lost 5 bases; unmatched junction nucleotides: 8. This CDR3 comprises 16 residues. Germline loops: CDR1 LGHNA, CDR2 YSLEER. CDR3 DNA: TGCGCCAGCAGCCAAGAAGGGAGCGGGAGCGATGAGACCCAGTACTTC. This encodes CASSQEGSGSDETQYF.

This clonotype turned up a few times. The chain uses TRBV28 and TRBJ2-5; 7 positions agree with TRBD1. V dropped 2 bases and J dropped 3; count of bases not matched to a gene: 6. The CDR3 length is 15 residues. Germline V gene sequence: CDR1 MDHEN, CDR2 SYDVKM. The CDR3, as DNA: TGTGCCAGCAGTTTAACGGGGACAGCCAAAGAGACCCAGTACTTC. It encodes CASSLTGTAKETQYF.

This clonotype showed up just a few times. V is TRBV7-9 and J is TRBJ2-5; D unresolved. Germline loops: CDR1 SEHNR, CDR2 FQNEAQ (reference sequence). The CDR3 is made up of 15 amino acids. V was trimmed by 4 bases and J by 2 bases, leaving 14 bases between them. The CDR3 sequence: CASSSPQVPQETQYF. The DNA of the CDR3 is TGTGCCAGCAGCTCGCCTCAGGTCCCACAAGAGACCCAGTACTTC.

The CDR3 coding sequence is TGTGCCAGCAGCTTAGTGGGGAGGGACGACGGCTACACCTTC. This gives the protein CASSLVGRDDGYTF. This chain uses TRBV7-9 with TRBJ1-2; a possible D gene is TRBD1 (5 bases). The CDR3 extends over 14 amino acids. Germline V CDR1 and CDR2: SEHNR, FQNEAQ (reference sequence). Trimming left V 1 base short and J 8 bases short, with 14 bases between.

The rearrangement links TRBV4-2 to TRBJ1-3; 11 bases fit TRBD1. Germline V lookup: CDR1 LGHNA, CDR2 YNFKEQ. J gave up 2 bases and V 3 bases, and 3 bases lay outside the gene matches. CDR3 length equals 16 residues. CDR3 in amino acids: CASSHPDRGPGNTIYF. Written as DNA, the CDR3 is TGTGCCAGCAGCCATCCGGACAGGGGGCCTGGAAACACCATATATTTT.

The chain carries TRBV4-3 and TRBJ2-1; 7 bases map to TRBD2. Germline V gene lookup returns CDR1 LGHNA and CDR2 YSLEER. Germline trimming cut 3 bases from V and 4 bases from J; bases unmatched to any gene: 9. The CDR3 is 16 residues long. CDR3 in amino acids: CASSQERDTVYNEQFF. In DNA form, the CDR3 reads TGCGCCAGCAGCCAGGAGCGGGATACGGTTTACAATGAGCAGTTCTTC.

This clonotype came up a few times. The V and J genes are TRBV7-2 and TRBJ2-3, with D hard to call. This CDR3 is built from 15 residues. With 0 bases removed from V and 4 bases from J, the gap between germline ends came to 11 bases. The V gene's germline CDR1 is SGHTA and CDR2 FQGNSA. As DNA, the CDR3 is TGTGCCAGCAGCTTAGCCGGGCCGGCGTCAGATACGCAGTATTTT. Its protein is CASSLAGPASDTQYF.

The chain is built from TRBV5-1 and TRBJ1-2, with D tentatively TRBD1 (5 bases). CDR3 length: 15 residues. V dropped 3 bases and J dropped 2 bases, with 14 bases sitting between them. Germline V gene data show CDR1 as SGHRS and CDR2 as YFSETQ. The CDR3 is CASSYIGTVNYGYTF. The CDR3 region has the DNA TGCGCCAGCAGCTATATCGGGACGGTGAACTATGGCTACACCTTC.

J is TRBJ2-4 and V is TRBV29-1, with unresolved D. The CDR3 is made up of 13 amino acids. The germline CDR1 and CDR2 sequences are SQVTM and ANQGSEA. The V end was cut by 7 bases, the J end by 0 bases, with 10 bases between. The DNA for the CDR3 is TGCAGCGGAATGTCGATAGCCAAAAACATTCAGTACTTC. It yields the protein CSGMSIAKNIQYF.

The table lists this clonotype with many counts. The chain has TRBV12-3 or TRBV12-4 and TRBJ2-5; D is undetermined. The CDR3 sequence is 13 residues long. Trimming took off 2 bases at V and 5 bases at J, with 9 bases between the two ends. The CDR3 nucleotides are TGTGCCAGCAGTTTAAATGCGGTGGAGACCCAGTACTTC. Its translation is CASSLNAVETQYF.

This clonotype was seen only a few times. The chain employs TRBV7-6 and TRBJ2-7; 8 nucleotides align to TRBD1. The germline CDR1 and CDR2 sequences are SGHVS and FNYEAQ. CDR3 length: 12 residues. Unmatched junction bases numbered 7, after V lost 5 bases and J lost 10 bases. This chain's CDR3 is CASSRTGSFQYF. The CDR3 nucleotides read TGTGCCAGCAGCCGGACAGGGTCGTTTCAGTACTTC. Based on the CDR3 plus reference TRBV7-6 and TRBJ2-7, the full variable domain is GAGVSQSPRYKVTKRGQDVALRCDPISGHVSLYWYRQALGQGPEFLTYFNYEAQQDKSGLPNDRFSAERPEGSISTLTIQRTEQRDSAMYRCASSRTGSFQYFGPGTRLTVT.

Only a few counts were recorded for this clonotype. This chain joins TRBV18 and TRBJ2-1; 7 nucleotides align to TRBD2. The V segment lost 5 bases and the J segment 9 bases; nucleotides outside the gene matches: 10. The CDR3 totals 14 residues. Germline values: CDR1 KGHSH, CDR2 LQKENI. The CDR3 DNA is TGTGCCAGCTCAAGGGACTCGGGAGGCGGTGAGCAGTTCTTC. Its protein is CASSRDSGGGEQFF.

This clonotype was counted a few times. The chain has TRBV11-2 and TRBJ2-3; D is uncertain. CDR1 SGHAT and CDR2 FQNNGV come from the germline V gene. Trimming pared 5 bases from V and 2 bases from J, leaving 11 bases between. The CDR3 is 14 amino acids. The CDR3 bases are TGTGCCAGCAGCCCCGTGCTCCTCACAGATACGCAGTATTTT. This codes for CASSPVLLTDTQYF.

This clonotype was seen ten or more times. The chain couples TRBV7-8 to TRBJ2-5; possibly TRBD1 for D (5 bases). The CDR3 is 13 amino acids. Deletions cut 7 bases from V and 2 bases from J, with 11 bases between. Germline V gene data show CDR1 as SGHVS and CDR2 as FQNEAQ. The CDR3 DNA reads TGTGCCAGCAACCGACAGACTCAAGAGACCCAGTACTTC. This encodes CASNRQTQETQYF.

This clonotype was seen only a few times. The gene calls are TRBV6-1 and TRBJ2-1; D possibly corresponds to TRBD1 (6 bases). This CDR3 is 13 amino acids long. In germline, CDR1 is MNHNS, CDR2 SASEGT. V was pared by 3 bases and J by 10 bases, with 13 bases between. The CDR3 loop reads CASSEIGGLEQFF. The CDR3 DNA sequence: TGTGCCAGCAGTGAGATTGGGGGCCTAGAGCAGTTCTTC.

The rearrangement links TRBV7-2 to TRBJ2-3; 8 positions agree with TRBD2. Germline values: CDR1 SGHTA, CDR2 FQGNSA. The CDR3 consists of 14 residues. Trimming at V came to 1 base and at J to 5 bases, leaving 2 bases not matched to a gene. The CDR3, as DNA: TGTGCCAGCAGCTTAGTCCTAGCGGGAGATACGCAGTATTTT. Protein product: CASSLVLAGDTQYF. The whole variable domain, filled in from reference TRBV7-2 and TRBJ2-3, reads GAGVSQSPSNKVTEKGKDVELRCDPISGHTALYWYRQSLGQGLEFLIYFQGNSAPDKSGLPSDRFSAERTGGSVSTLTIQRTQQEDSAVYLCASSLVLAGDTQYFGPGTRLTVL.

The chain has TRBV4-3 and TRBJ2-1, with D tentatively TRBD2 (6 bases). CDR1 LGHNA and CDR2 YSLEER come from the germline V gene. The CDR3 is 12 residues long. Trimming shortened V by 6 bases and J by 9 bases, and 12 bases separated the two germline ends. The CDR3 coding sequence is TGCGCCAGCAGTTACGAGGGAGGTGAGCAGTTCTTC. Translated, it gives CASSYEGGEQFF.

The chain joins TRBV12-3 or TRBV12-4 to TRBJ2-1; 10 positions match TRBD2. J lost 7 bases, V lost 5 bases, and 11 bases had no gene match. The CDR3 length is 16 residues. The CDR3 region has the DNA TGTGCCAGCAGTCCCCCAAGCGGGAGGGCCGTAAATGAGCAGTTCTTC. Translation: CASSPPSGRAVNEQFF.